This T cell receptor (beta chain) was documented in a study of T cells in Graves' hyperthyroidism and ophthalmopathy. CDR3 size: 11 residues. The germline V gene encodes CDR1 SNHLY and CDR2 FYNNEI. With 3 bases removed from V and 8 bases from J, the gap between germline ends came to 4 bases. Researchers amplified the TCR beta CDR3 regions from RNA transcripts. The TCR CDR3 was amplified in a first-round RT-PCR using the HTBI primer set. Via MiXCR, TCRdb re-called the multiplex PCR reads, giving one row per CDR3 protein. This table has about 290,000 distinct CDR3 sequences, roughly 13% appearing once. This clonotype has a count of ten or more. Its antigen is unknown. General study findings and limits: Researchers found most expanded thyroid clonotypes above 0.001 in blood as well.

Sequences were obtained from blood. The chain couples TRBV2 to TRBJ2-2; D not certain. This TCR derives from a woman in her 40s with Graves' hyperthyroidism. The CDR3 loop is CASSDRGELFF. The CDR3 coding sequence is TGTGCCAGCAGTGACAGGGGGGAGCTGTTTTTT.